This T cell receptor (beta chain) was identified in a study of cytomegalovirus exposure and HLA in healthy donors. PCR primers comprised 60 Vbeta and 13 Jbeta primers. The method was immunoSEQ multiplex PCR; TCRdb's version includes in-frame clones alone and lacks a portion of them. The sample shows 55,000 or so clones, about 84% of them seen only once. CDR1 SEHNR and CDR2 FQNEAQ come from the germline V gene (reference sequence). V gave up 6 bases and J gave up 0 bases; unmatched junction bases: 17. This CDR3 has 19 residues. The TCR sequence derives from a man aged 25 to 45 in good health and CMV-seronegative. The rearrangement links TRBV7-9 to TRBJ1-3; 7 bases map to TRBD1. The sample consisted of PBMCs. The CDR3 loop is CASRQTQGTSLSSGNTIYF. The DNA for the CDR3 is TGTGCCAGCAGACAGACACAGGGGACCTCACTCTCCTCTGGAAACACCATATATTTT.